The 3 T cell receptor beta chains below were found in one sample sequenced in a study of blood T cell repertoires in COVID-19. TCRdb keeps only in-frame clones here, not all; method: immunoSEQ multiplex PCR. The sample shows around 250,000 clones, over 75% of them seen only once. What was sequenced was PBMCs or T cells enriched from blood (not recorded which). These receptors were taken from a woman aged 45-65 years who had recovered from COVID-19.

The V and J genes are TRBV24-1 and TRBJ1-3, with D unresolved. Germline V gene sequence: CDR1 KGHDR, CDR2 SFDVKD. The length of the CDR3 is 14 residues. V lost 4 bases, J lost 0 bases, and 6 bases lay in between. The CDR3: CATSDYNSGNTIYF. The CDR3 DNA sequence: TGTGCCACCAGTGACTATAACTCTGGAAACACCATATATTTT.

The CDR3 DNA sequence: TGTGCCAGCAGCTTTCTACCTAGCACAGATACGCAGTATTTT. Amino acids: CASSFLPSTDTQYF. J is TRBJ2-3 and V is TRBV5-4, with unresolved D. Germline V gene sequence: CDR1 SGHNT, CDR2 YYREEE (reference sequence). The CDR3 has 14 amino acids. Trimming cost V 2 bases and J 0 bases, with 7 bases left between them.

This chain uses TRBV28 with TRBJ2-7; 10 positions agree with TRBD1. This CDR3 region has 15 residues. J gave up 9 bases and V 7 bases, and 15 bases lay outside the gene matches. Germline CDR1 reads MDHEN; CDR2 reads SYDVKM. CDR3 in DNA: TGTGCCAGCAACCCAACCGGGACAGGGGATATCCTGCAGTACTTC. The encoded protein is CASNPTGTGDILQYF.